Listed here are 15 T cell receptor beta chains from one sample, sequenced in a study of cytomegalovirus exposure and HLA in healthy donors. TCRdb's table, derived via immunoSEQ multiplex PCR, lists solely in-frame clones and lacks some. The repertoire holds a few hundred thousand clones, with 86% as singletons. Sequencing used PBMCs. Receptor source: a woman aged 18 to 35 in good health and CMV-seronegative.

This chain joins TRBV15 and TRBJ2-3; a weak D match, TRBD1 (6 bases). Germline CDR1 reads LNHNV; CDR2 reads YYDKDF (reference sequence). V was cut by 5 bases and J by 2 bases, with 17 bases left in between. The CDR3 is 16 amino acids. The CDR3 protein is CATSATGTLLTDTQYF. As DNA, the CDR3 is TGTGCCACCAGCGCAACCGGGACACTACTCACAGATACGCAGTATTTT.

V and J are TRBV28 and TRBJ2-1; 7 nucleotides line up with TRBD1. With V trimmed by 4 bases and J by 2 bases, 8 bases remained unmatched. Germline V gene data show CDR1 as MDHEN and CDR2 as SYDVKM. CDR3 length: 16 amino acids. The CDR3 nucleotides are TGTGCCAGCAGTTCAACCGGGACAGCGACCTACAATGAGCAGTTCTTC. Encoded protein: CASSSTGTATYNEQFF.

V is TRBV4-3 and J is TRBJ2-1; 10 nucleotides agree with TRBD2. Trimming took 0 bases from V and 0 from J; bases not matched to a gene: 5. This CDR3 has 18 residues. CDR1 and CDR2 (germline): LGHNA, YSLEER. CDR3 DNA: TGCGCCAGCAGCCAAGAGCGGACTAGCGGTGGCTCCTACAATGAGCAGTTCTTC. Its translation is CASSQERTSGGSYNEQFF.

This rearrangement joins TRBV19 to TRBJ1-2, with 10 bases that match TRBD1. Losses at the gene ends were 5 bases for V and 1 base for J; bases not matched to a gene: 13. The CDR3 totals 18 residues. Germline CDR1 reads LNHDA; CDR2 reads SQIVND (reference sequence). CDR3 sequence reads: CASSPGTGATLFNYGYTF. The CDR3 nucleotides are TGTGCCAGTAGTCCGGGGACAGGGGCGACCTTATTTAACTATGGCTACACCTTC.

The chain combines TRBV29-1 with TRBJ1-1; tentative D call: TRBD1 (5 bases). Trimming removed 7 bases from V and 6 bases from J, with 15 bases in between. The CDR3 contains 12 residues. Germline lookup yields CDR1 SQVTM and CDR2 ANQGSEA. The CDR3 nucleotides are TGCAGCGCAGTCGACAGACCTCCTGAAGCTTTCTTT. This sequence encodes CSAVDRPPEAFF. Full variable domain (missing parts from reference TRBV29-1 and TRBJ1-1): SAVISQKPSRDICQRGTSLTIQCQVDSQVTMMFWYRQQPGQSLTLIATANQGSEATYESGFVIDKFPISRPNLTFSTLTVSNMSPEDSSIYLCSAVDRPPEAFFGQGTRLTVV.

The rearrangement links TRBV6-6 to TRBJ1-2; 7 bases fit TRBD1. The CDR3 is made up of 11 amino acids. V shed 11 bases, J shed 5 bases, and the junction held 5 bases outside the gene matches. Per germline, CDR1 MNHNY and CDR2 SVGAGI (reference sequence). DNA for the CDR3: TGTGCCGCCTGGACAGGATATGGCTACACCTTC. Protein sequence: CAAWTGYGYTF.

V gene TRBV6-6 combines with J gene TRBJ1-3; maybe TRBD1 (5 bases). Germline V lookup: CDR1 MNHNY, CDR2 SVGAGI (reference sequence). CDR3 length: 16 residues. V was trimmed by 4 bases and J by 0 bases, leaving 13 bases between them. In nucleotides, the CDR3 is TGTGCCAGCAGTTCCCGGGACTCATCCTCTGGAAACACCATATATTTT. Its protein product is CASSSRDSSSGNTIYF.

This sequence joins TRBV18 and TRBJ2-7; 7 bases line up with TRBD1. The CDR3 covers 13 residues. CDR1 and CDR2 (germline): KGHSH, LQKENI. V trimming: 1 base; J trimming: 6 bases; junction bases outside the gene matches: 3. The CDR3 DNA follows: TGTGCCAGCTCACCACTAACAGGGGCCGAGCAGTACTTC. Amino acids: CASSPLTGAEQYF.

In DNA, the CDR3 is TGTGCCAGCAGTTTATACGGGGTGGGGAATCAGCCCCAGCATTTT. The encoded protein is CASSLYGVGNQPQHF. The genes are TRBV28 and TRBJ1-5; D gene uncertain. V was clipped by 1 base and J by 4 bases, with 11 bases between them. The V gene's germline CDR1 is MDHEN and CDR2 SYDVKM. The CDR3 totals 15 residues. Full variable domain (rest looked up from reference TRBV28 and TRBJ1-5): DVKVTQSSRYLVKRTGEKVFLECVQDMDHENMFWYRQDPGLGLRLIYFSYDVKMKEKGDIPEGYSVSREKKERFSLILESASTNQTSMYLCASSLYGVGNQPQHFGDGTRLSIL.

This clone was picked up one time. This sequence joins TRBV5-1 and TRBJ1-4, with D tentatively TRBD1 (5 bases). The V end was cut by 4 bases, the J end by 0 bases, with 10 bases between. The CDR3 totals 15 residues. Looked up from germline, CDR1 is SGHRS and CDR2 is YFSETQ. The CDR3 here is CASSPDIATNEKLFF. The CDR3 DNA reads as TGCGCCAGCAGCCCGGACATCGCAACTAATGAAAAACTGTTTTTT.

This chain links TRBV10-3 with TRBJ2-7; no reliable D call. There are 12 residues in the CDR3. CDR1 and CDR2 from the germline V gene are ENHRY and SYGVKD. Trimming took off 4 bases at V and 2 bases at J, with 6 bases between the two ends. CDR3 nucleotide sequence: TGTGCCATCAGTGGACTTACCTACGAGCAGTACTTC. This sequence encodes CAISGLTYEQYF.

The chain has TRBV9 and TRBJ1-4, with 7 bases lining up with TRBD1. Germline V gene lookup returns CDR1 SGDLS and CDR2 YYNGEE. J was trimmed by 8 bases and V by 3 bases; bases with no gene match: 7. The CDR3 totals 14 residues. CDR3 in amino acids: CASSATGFGEKLFF. The DNA of the CDR3 is TGTGCCAGCAGCGCGACAGGGTTTGGGGAAAAACTGTTTTTT.

This rearrangement joins TRBV7-2 to TRBJ2-6; 7 nucleotides agree with TRBD1. Germline V CDR1 and CDR2: SGHTA, FQGNSA. Unmatched junction bases numbered 5, after V lost 5 bases and J lost 4 bases. This CDR3 has 15 amino acids. CDR3 in DNA: TGTGCCAGCAGCCAGGGACAGCCCGGGGCCAACGTCCTGACTTTC. Encoded protein: CASSQGQPGANVLTF.

The rearrangement uses TRBV7-2 and TRBJ2-7; D not certain. Germline V CDR1 and CDR2: SGHTA, FQGNSA. Trimming removed 5 bases at V and 4 bases at J, with 6 bases between. This CDR3 region has 11 residues. The CDR3 region is CASSTSYEQYF. In DNA form, the CDR3 reads TGTGCCAGCAGCACGAGTTACGAGCAGTACTTC.

In its sample, this clone was seen a few times. The genes are TRBV28 and TRBJ2-3, with D tentatively TRBD2 (6 bases). Germline CDR1 reads MDHEN; CDR2 reads SYDVKM. This CDR3 contains 14 residues. V lost 3 bases and J 4 bases, leaving 11 bases between the germline ends. CDR3 nucleotides: TGTGCCAGCAGTTTTCGGGGGACGTCAGATACGCAGTATTTT. Translating gives CASSFRGTSDTQYF.